This TCR beta chain was captured in a study of T cells in Graves' hyperthyroidism and ophthalmopathy. Newly diagnosed patients aged 18 to 65 had hyperthyroidism of under 2 months' duration. Uncontrolled infection, other autoimmune disease, pregnancy or lactation disqualified patients from enrolment. Researchers took RNA transcripts and amplified the TCR beta CDR3 regions from them. The primer set for the first-round RT-PCR of the TCR CDR3 was HTBI. TCRdb re-called the multiplex PCR reads through MiXCR, storing one row per CDR3 protein. Altogether 300,000 to 450,000 distinct CDR3 sequences are present, more than 12% being singletons, with the ten largest covering approximately 30%. The sequenced sample consisted of blood. The clonotype was recovered from a woman aged 25-40 years with Graves' hyperthyroidism.

The CDR3 DNA is TGTGCCAGCAGCTTACCCGGAGGAAACACCATATATTTT. As protein: CASSLPGGNTIYF. V and J are TRBV7-2 and TRBJ1-3; D is unclear. V was cut by 2 bases and J by 4 bases, with 6 bases left in between. Germline lookup yields CDR1 SGHTA and CDR2 FQGNSA. This CDR3 contains 13 residues.